This T cell receptor beta chain was identified during a study of blood T cell repertoires in COVID-19. The repertoire was sequenced with immunoSEQ multiplex PCR; TCRdb's copy has only in-frame clones and lacks some. The sample holds some 270,000 clones, about nine tenths seen once. V lost 2 bases to trimming and J lost 8 bases; unmatched junction nucleotides: 9. Germline V gene lookup returns CDR1 ENHRY and CDR2 SYGVKD. CDR3 size: 16 residues. The gene calls are TRBV10-3 and TRBJ1-4, with 9 bases fitting TRBD1. The clonotype was recovered from a woman aged 25-40 years with acute COVID-19. The sequencing sample was made of PBMCs or T cells enriched from blood (not recorded which). The CDR3 DNA reads TGTGCCATCAGTGAGGGGACAGGGACCGGAGGAGAAAAACTGTTTTTT. Amino acids: CAISEGTGTGGEKLFF.